This T cell receptor (beta chain) was captured by sequencing in a study of blood T cells in healthy people across ages. This clonotype was observed a few times. The V gene lost 6 bases and the J gene lost 0 bases, with 8 bases spanning the gap. The CDR3 covers 13 residues. With a J-beta primer mix and a sample-barcoded 5' primer, a second PCR ran about 7 to 12 cycles. Each CDR3 protein gets one entry after TCRdb re-called the 5' RACE reads with MiXCR. The repertoire holds approximately 490,000 distinct CDR3 sequences, with 24% as singletons. These data were likewise used in another study, on T cells of mothers and their children.

Material: blood. The TCR originated in a boy aged 5-17 years in good health. V and J are TRBV12-3 or TRBV12-4 and TRBJ1-2; D not certain. The CDR3, as DNA: TGTGCCAGCAGCGATACACCTAACTATGGCTACACCTTC. Its translation is CASSDTPNYGYTF.